Below are 27 T cell receptor beta chains sequenced from a single sample in a study of T cell clonotyping in hematopoietic cell transplantation. Profiled with immunoSEQ multiplex PCR; TCRdb holds only in-frame clones, not every one. This sample has approximately 10,000 clones, with 85% to 90% found just once. Sequences were obtained from peripheral blood mononuclear cells. The receptor source for this set is a human donor who either received an allogeneic hematopoietic cell transplant for a myeloid malignancy or was a related donor (not recorded which). Some clones in this sample may be carry-over from other donors' samples.

V is TRBV4-1 and J is TRBJ1-2; the D is unclear. This CDR3 has 17 amino acids. Trimming shortened V by 0 bases and J by 4 bases, and 18 bases separated the two germline ends. Germline V gene lookup returns CDR1 MGHRA and CDR2 YSYEKL. In nucleotides, the CDR3 is TGCGCCAGCAGCCAAGATCGGCTTCCGTCCCCCCTCTATGGCTACACCTTC. Amino acids: CASSQDRLPSPLYGYTF.

The chain uses TRBV14 and TRBJ1-2; maybe TRBD1 (5 bases). V was trimmed by 4 bases and J by 5 bases, leaving 8 bases between them. The CDR3 contains 12 residues. Germline V CDR1 and CDR2: SGHDN, FVKESK. The CDR3 sequence: CASSREGYGYTF. CDR3 DNA sequence: TGTGCCAGCAGCCGCGAGGGGTATGGCTACACCTTC.

The rearrangement links TRBV7-8 to TRBJ2-3; D possibly matches TRBD1 or TRBD2 (5 bases each). With 4 bases removed from V and 2 bases from J, the gap between germline ends came to 10 bases. The V gene's germline CDR1 is SGHVS and CDR2 FQNEAQ. CDR3 length: 14 amino acids. The CDR3 DNA is TGTGCCAGCAGCTCGGGACCCGCCACAGATACGCAGTATTTT. As protein: CASSSGPATDTQYF.

The rearrangement links TRBV5-1 to TRBJ1-5; 10 bases line up with TRBD1. The CDR3 contains 15 residues. Germline CDR1 SGHRS, CDR2 YFSETQ. With 4 bases clipped from V and 1 base from J, the junction kept 2 bases outside the gene matches. DNA of the CDR3: TGCGCCAGCAGCACGGGACAGGGGAGCAATCAGCCCCAGCATTTT. This codes for CASSTGQGSNQPQHF.

The V and J genes are TRBV6-5 and TRBJ2-7; D unresolved. V lost 2 bases, J lost 4 bases, and 9 bases lay in between. Per the germline V gene, CDR1 is MNHEY and CDR2 is SVGAGI. The CDR3 runs to 13 residues. CDR3 in amino acids: CASSYGSLYEQYF. The CDR3 DNA reads as TGTGCCAGCAGTTACGGTTCCCTTTACGAGCAGTACTTC.

The rearrangement uses TRBV6-4 and TRBJ1-1; D not resolved. CDR1 is MRHNA, CDR2 SNTAGT, per germline. The CDR3 length is 13 residues. Between the trimmed V and J ends, which lost 1 base and 8 bases, there was a span of 11 bases. The CDR3 spells CASSDLYGGEAFF. The DNA for the CDR3 is TGTGCCAGCAGTGACTTATACGGAGGGGAAGCTTTCTTT.

The CDR3 DNA is TGTGCCAGCAGCTTAGGCGGGGTGGAAGGGGCCAACGTCCTGACTTTC. Its protein is CASSLGGVEGANVLTF. The V call is TRBV7-9, the J call TRBJ2-6; tentative D call: TRBD2 (6 bases). The CDR3 contains 16 residues. Germline V gene sequence: CDR1 SEHNR, CDR2 FQNEAQ (reference sequence). V was clipped by 1 base and J by 4 bases, with 11 bases between them.

The chain has TRBV7-3 and TRBJ2-5; 12 positions match TRBD2. Per the germline V gene, CDR1 is SGHTA and CDR2 is FQGTGA. The V segment lost 5 bases and the J segment 1 base; nucleotides outside the gene matches: 5. This CDR3 is built from 16 residues. The CDR3 DNA is TGTGCCAGCAGCAGTGGACTAGCGGGGCCCCAAGAGACCCAGTACTTC. Protein sequence: CASSSGLAGPQETQYF.

This chain joins TRBV4-2 and TRBJ2-1; tentatively, D is TRBD2 (6 bases). The V gene lost 3 bases and the J gene lost 1 base, with 10 bases spanning the gap. This CDR3 has 15 residues. Germline V gene sequence: CDR1 LGHNA, CDR2 YNFKEQ. The CDR3 loop reads CASSQNGGSYNEQFF. The CDR3, as DNA: TGTGCCAGCAGCCAGAACGGGGGATCCTACAATGAGCAGTTCTTC.

The chain has TRBV6-1 and TRBJ1-1; no clear D gene. The CDR3 runs to 11 residues. Trimming removed 0 bases at V and 8 bases at J, with 4 bases between. Germline CDR1 and CDR2: MNHNS and SASEGT. The CDR3 protein is CASSEAWEAFF. CDR3 bases: TGTGCCAGCAGTGAAGCTTGGGAAGCTTTCTTT.

The chain recombines TRBV27 with TRBJ1-1, with 11 positions matching TRBD1. CDR1 is MNHEY and CDR2 is SMNVEV in the germline V gene (reference sequence). Trimming took 1 base from V and 4 from J; bases not matched to a gene: 2. The CDR3 is 15 residues long. The CDR3 sequence is CASSLYGTGGTEAFF. In nucleotides, the CDR3 is TGTGCCAGCAGTTTATACGGGACAGGGGGCACTGAAGCTTTCTTT.

The chain couples TRBV30 to TRBJ1-3; D may be TRBD1 (5 bases). Trimming removed 4 bases from V and 2 bases from J, with 9 bases in between. The CDR3 runs 13 residues. In germline, CDR1 is GTSNPN, CDR2 SVGIG (reference sequence). The CDR3 is CAWKAGPGNTIYF. CDR3 coding DNA: TGTGCCTGGAAGGCAGGGCCTGGAAACACCATATATTTT. Full variable domain (missing parts from reference TRBV30 and TRBJ1-3): SQTIHQWPATLVQPVGSPLSLECTVEGTSNPNLYWYRQAAGRGLQLLFYSVGIGQISSEVPQNLSASRPQDRQFILSSKKLLLSDSGFYLCAWKAGPGNTIYFGEGSWLTVV.

The CDR3 loop is CASSPESGNTIYF. In DNA form, the CDR3 reads TGCGCCAGCAGCCCAGAATCTGGAAACACCATATATTTT. The rearrangement uses TRBV5-1 and TRBJ1-3; D unclear. Germline CDR1 SGHRS, CDR2 YFSETQ. V lost 4 bases to trimming and J lost 1 base, with 6 bases between them. The CDR3 covers 13 residues. The variable domain in full, completed from reference TRBV5-1 and TRBJ1-3, reads KAGVTQTPRYLIKTRGQQVTLSCSPISGHRSVSWYQQTPGQGLQFLFEYFSETQRNKGNFPGRFSGRQFSNSRSEMNVSTLELGDSALYLCASSPESGNTIYFGEGSWLTVV.

CDR3 sequence (DNA): TGTGCCAGCAGCCAAGCGGCGGGCTTACAAGGGGAGCTGTTTTTT. This translates into CASSQAAGLQGELFF. The rearrangement uses TRBV4-2 and TRBJ2-2; a possible D gene is TRBD2 (5 bases). CDR1 and CDR2 (germline): LGHNA, YNFKEQ. V was shortened by 1 base and J by 8 bases, with 14 bases between the two germline ends. There are 15 residues in the CDR3.

The chain's CDR3 is CASSQFRERHTDTQYF. CDR3 in DNA: TGCGCCAGCAGCCAATTCCGGGAACGCCACACAGATACGCAGTATTTT. V usage is TRBV4-1 and J usage is TRBJ2-3, with D tentatively TRBD2 (5 bases). V was cut by 2 bases and J by 2 bases, with 14 bases left in between. The CDR3 length is 16 residues. Germline assignment: CDR1 MGHRA and CDR2 YSYEKL.

The V gene is TRBV5-8, the J gene TRBJ2-5, with a possible D match to TRBD1 (5 bases). Germline values: CDR1 SGHTS, CDR2 YDEGEE. Trimming removed 3 bases from V and 4 bases from J, with 10 bases in between. The CDR3 totals 13 residues. CDR3 amino acids: CASSSRATETQYF. In DNA, the CDR3 is TGTGCCAGCAGCTCCAGGGCCACAGAGACCCAGTACTTC.

The CDR3 DNA sequence: TGCGCCAGCATCCCGGGACAGTATAATTCACCCCTCCACTTT. It specifies CASIPGQYNSPLHF. The genes are TRBV10-2 and TRBJ1-6, with TRBD1 identical over 7 bases. The J segment lost 4 bases and the V segment lost 7 bases, leaving 4 bases of the junction unmatched. The CDR3 is 14 residues long. Per germline, CDR1 WSHSY and CDR2 SAAADI.

The chain uses TRBV5-1 and TRBJ2-5, with 7 nucleotides matching TRBD1. The CDR3 runs 14 residues. V lost 4 bases to trimming and J lost 5 bases; unmatched junction nucleotides: 8. Germline CDR1 is SGHRS and CDR2 is YFSETQ. In DNA, the CDR3 is TGCGCCAGCAGCCAAAACAGGGGATCGGAGACCCAGTACTTC. Translated, it gives CASSQNRGSETQYF.

The rearrangement uses TRBV10-1 and TRBJ2-3; 7 nucleotides match TRBD1. The CDR3 spans 16 residues. Germline CDR1 reads WNHNN; CDR2 reads SYGVQD (reference sequence). The V gene end was trimmed by 3 bases and the J gene end by 2 bases; junction bases not matched to a gene: 8. The CDR3 coding sequence is TGCGCCAGCAGTGATTCTGACAGGGCAGCCACAGATACGCAGTATTTT. Translating it yields CASSDSDRAATDTQYF.

This chain links TRBV7-2 with TRBJ2-5; D ambiguous. V gave up 2 bases and J gave up 9 bases, with 13 bases separating them. Germline values: CDR1 SGHTA, CDR2 FQGNSA. The CDR3 is 13 residues long. CDR3: CASSLSVGKAQYF. DNA for the CDR3: TGTGCCAGCAGCTTATCAGTTGGTAAGGCCCAGTACTTC. The full variable domain, rest sourced from reference TRBV7-2 and TRBJ2-5, is GAGVSQSPSNKVTEKGKDVELRCDPISGHTALYWYRQSLGQGLEFLIYFQGNSAPDKSGLPSDRFSAERTGGSVSTLTIQRTQQEDSAVYLCASSLSVGKAQYFGPGTRLLVL.

V gene TRBV4-1 combines with J gene TRBJ2-1, with TRBD2 identical over 14 bases. V trimming: 1 base; J trimming: 9 bases; junction bases outside the gene matches: 5. The CDR3 covers 16 residues. Germline CDR1 reads MGHRA; CDR2 reads YSYEKL. The CDR3 reads CASSQALGLAGVEQFF. DNA for the CDR3: TGCGCCAGCAGCCAAGCCCTGGGACTAGCGGGGGTTGAGCAGTTCTTC.

This chain connects TRBV7-2 to TRBJ1-4; the D gene is possibly TRBD1 (5 bases). V was clipped by 1 base and J by 8 bases, with 8 bases between them. Germline V CDR1 and CDR2: SGHTA, FQGNSA. The CDR3 contains 13 residues. The chain's CDR3 is CASSLVQGEKLFF. The DNA for the CDR3 is TGTGCCAGCAGCTTAGTTCAGGGCGAAAAACTGTTTTTT.

This rearrangement joins TRBV27 to TRBJ2-7; D not resolved. The V gene's germline CDR1 is MNHEY and CDR2 SMNVEV (reference sequence). This CDR3 is built from 15 residues. Trimming cost V 6 bases and J 4 bases, with 19 bases left between them. The CDR3, as DNA: TGTGCCAGCAGGTCGAGGTCCCGTCTACAATACGAGCAGTACTTC. It translates to CASRSRSRLQYEQYF.

The chain is built from TRBV4-3 and TRBJ2-3; D may correspond to TRBD1 or TRBD2 (5 bases each). The germline V gene has CDR1 LGHNA and CDR2 YSLEER. The CDR3 is made up of 15 amino acids. V shed 1 base and J shed 2 bases, with 10 bases lying between them. The CDR3 is CASSQGGANTDTQYF. DNA for the CDR3: TGCGCCAGCAGCCAAGGAGGGGCCAACACAGATACGCAGTATTTT.

The chain is built from TRBV7-8 and TRBJ1-5; TRBD1 might be the D (6 bases). V was pared by 0 bases and J by 2 bases, with 11 bases between. Germline V lookup: CDR1 SGHVS, CDR2 FQNEAQ. CDR3 length: 16 residues. CDR3 nucleotides: TGTGCCAGCAGCTTAGCGGGGAACAGGGGCAATCAGCCCCAGCATTTT. Its translation is CASSLAGNRGNQPQHF.

V usage is TRBV19 and J usage is TRBJ1-6; unclear D gene. Trimming cost V 5 bases and J 6 bases, with 14 bases left between them. The CDR3 runs 15 residues. Per the germline V gene, CDR1 is LNHDA and CDR2 is SQIVND (reference sequence). The CDR3 region is CASSLNLQPNSPLHF. CDR3 DNA sequence: TGTGCCAGTAGTTTGAACCTACAGCCTAATTCACCCCTCCACTTT.

The chain has TRBV14 and TRBJ2-7, with D possibly being TRBD1 (6 bases). There are 13 residues in the CDR3. In germline, CDR1 is SGHDN, CDR2 FVKESK. The V end was cut by 4 bases, the J end by 6 bases, with 13 bases between. CDR3 nucleotides: TGTGCCAGCAGCCCTGGGACACCCCTCGAGCAGTACTTC. This encodes CASSPGTPLEQYF.